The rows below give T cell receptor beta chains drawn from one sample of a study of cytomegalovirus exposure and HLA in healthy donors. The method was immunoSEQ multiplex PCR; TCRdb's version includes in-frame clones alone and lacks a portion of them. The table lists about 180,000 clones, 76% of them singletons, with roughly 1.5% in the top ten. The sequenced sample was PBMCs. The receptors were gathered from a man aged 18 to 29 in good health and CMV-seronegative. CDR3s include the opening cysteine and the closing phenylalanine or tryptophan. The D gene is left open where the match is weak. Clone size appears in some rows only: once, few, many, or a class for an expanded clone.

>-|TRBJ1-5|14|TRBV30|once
CAWSSGLSNQPQHF
TGTGCCTGGAGTTCGGGACTGAGCAATCAGCCCCAGCATTTT
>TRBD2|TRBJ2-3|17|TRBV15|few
CATSRAHGGRSTDTQYF
TGTGCCACCAGCAGAGCTCATGGCGGGAGGAGCACAGATACGCAGTATTTT
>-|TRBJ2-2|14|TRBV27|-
CATNRVGEGGELFF
TGTGCCACCAACAGGGTCGGTGAGGGCGGGGAGCTGTTTTTT
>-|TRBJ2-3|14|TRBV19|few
CASSVFSGRDTQYF
TGTGCCAGTAGTGTCTTTTCAGGGAGGGATACGCAGTATTTT
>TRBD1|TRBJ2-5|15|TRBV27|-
CASSSLGQGEETQYF
TGTGCCAGCAGTTCCTTGGGACAGGGGGAAGAGACCCAGTACTTC
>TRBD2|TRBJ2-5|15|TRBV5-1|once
CASSRLAGPGETQYF
TGCGCCAGCAGTCGACTAGCGGGCCCAGGGGAGACCCAGTACTTC
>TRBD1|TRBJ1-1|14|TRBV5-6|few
CASSLGQGGTEAFF
TGTGCCAGCAGCTTGGGGCAGGGGGGCACTGAAGCTTTCTTT
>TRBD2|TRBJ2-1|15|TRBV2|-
CASKILAGPHNEQFF
TGTGCCAGCAAGATCCTAGCGGGCCCTCACAATGAGCAGTTCTTC
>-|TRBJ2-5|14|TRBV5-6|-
CASSLVQGRGTQYF
TGTGCCAGCAGCTTGGTGCAGGGAAGGGGGACCCAGTACTTC
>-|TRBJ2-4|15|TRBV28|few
CASSAGSAGGNIQYF
TGTGCCAGCAGTGCCGGGTCCGCTGGCGGAAACATTCAGTACTTC
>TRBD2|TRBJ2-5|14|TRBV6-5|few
CASSSGTTIGTQYF
TGTGCCAGCAGTTCCGGGACTACCATCGGGACCCAGTACTTC
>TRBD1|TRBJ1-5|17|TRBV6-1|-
CASSEQTGGRGNQPQHF
TGTGCCAGCAGTGAACAGACAGGGGGACGTGGCAATCAGCCCCAGCATTTT
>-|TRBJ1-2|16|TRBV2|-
CASRPRVRQVAYGYTF
TGTGCCAGCCGCCCTCGGGTCCGACAGGTCGCGTATGGCTACACCTTC
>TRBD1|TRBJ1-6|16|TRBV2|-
CASSEGGTGLNSPLHF
TGTGCCAGCAGTGAAGGAGGGACAGGGTTGAATTCACCCCTCCACTTT
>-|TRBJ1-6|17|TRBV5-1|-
CASSLVRGGGVNSPLHF
TGCGCCAGCAGCTTGGTTCGGGGGGGCGGCGTTAATTCACCCCTCCACTTT
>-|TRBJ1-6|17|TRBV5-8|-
CASSLGAGSSYNSPLHF
TGTGCCAGCAGCTTGGGGGCGGGAAGCTCCTATAATTCACCCCTCCACTTT
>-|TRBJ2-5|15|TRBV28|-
CASSSAQGFGETQYF
TGTGCCAGCAGTTCGGCGCAGGGCTTTGGCGAGACCCAGTACTTC
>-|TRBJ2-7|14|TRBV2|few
CASSGAGGTDEQYF
TGTGCCAGCAGTGGAGCGGGCGGGACCGACGAGCAGTACTTC
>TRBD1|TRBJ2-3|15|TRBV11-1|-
CASSLEGQSTDTQYF
TGTGCCAGCAGCTTAGAGGGACAGAGCACAGATACGCAGTATTTT
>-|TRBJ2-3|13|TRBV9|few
CASSPTDTDTQYF
TGTGCCAGCAGCCCAACTGACACAGATACGCAGTATTTT
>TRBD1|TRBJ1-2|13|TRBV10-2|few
CASSVAGGAGYTF
TGCGCCAGCAGTGTGGCAGGGGGTGCTGGCTACACCTTC
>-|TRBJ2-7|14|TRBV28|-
CASSPSPPMYEQYF
TGTGCCAGCAGTCCATCCCCCCCAATGTACGAGCAGTACTTC